One and the same sample provided the 27 T cell receptor beta chains below, sequenced in a study of CD8 T cells in Susac syndrome. An input of roughly 0.5 to 1 ug of RNA was subjected to reverse transcription using random hexamers. TCRdb re-derived calls from the immunoSEQ multiplex PCR reads in MiXCR, one entry per CDR3 protein. The data contain roughly 150,000 distinct CDR3 sequences, approximately 90% of them singletons. Sequenced input: CD4+ T cells from PBMCs. The receptors stem from a human donor in good health.

The CDR3 coding sequence is TGTGCCAGCAGCGTAAGACTAGAAGAGACCCAGTACTTC. As protein: CASSVRLEETQYF. V usage is TRBV11-1 and J usage is TRBJ2-5, with D tentatively TRBD2 (6 bases). This CDR3 region has 13 residues. Germline lookup yields CDR1 SGHAT and CDR2 FQDESV (reference sequence). The germline V and J ends were trimmed by 5 bases and 3 bases, with 10 bases remaining between them. Full variable domain (remainder filled in from reference TRBV11-1 and TRBJ2-5): EAEVAQSPRYKITEKSQAVAFWCDPISGHATLYWYRQILGQGPELLVQFQDESVVDDSQLPKDRFSAERLKGVDSTLKIQPAELGDSAMYLCASSVRLEETQYFGPGTRLLVL.

This chain links TRBV6-6 with TRBJ2-7; no reliable D call. Trimming pared 4 bases from V and 0 bases from J, leaving 16 bases between. This CDR3 spans 16 amino acids. The germline V gene has CDR1 MNHNY and CDR2 SVGAGI (reference sequence). For the CDR3, the DNA is TGTGCCAGCAGTTCCCCCGGCAGGCAATACTCCTACGAGCAGTACTTC. Residues: CASSSPGRQYSYEQYF.

The rearrangement joins TRBV4-2 to TRBJ2-1; 10 positions agree with TRBD2. Germline V lookup: CDR1 LGHNA, CDR2 YNFKEQ. Trimming cost V 4 bases and J 5 bases; bases outside gene matches: 8. The CDR3 loop spans 16 amino acids. The CDR3 nucleotides are TGTGCCAGCAGCCTCCTACTAGCGGGGAAAAACAATGAGCAGTTCTTC. It specifies CASSLLLAGKNNEQFF.

V is TRBV20-1 and J is TRBJ2-7, with D perhaps TRBD2 (7 bases). Trimming pared 3 bases from V and 3 bases from J, leaving 9 bases between. Germline-derived CDR1 and CDR2 are DFQATT and SNEGSKA (reference sequence). This CDR3 is 12 amino acids long. In nucleotides, the CDR3 is TGCAGTGCTAGGAGGGGGGGCTACGAGCAGTACTTC. It specifies CSARRGGYEQYF.

The genes are TRBV29-1 and TRBJ1-1, with D possibly TRBD1 on 6 matching bases. With 8 bases removed from V and 0 bases from J, the gap between germline ends came to 19 bases. The CDR3 runs to 15 residues. Looked up from germline, CDR1 is SQVTM and CDR2 is ANQGSEA. CDR3 sequence: CSSLSRQALNTEAFF. In DNA, the CDR3 is TGCAGCTCCCTGAGCCGACAGGCTTTGAACACTGAAGCTTTCTTT.

The chain recombines TRBV6-2 or TRBV6-3 with TRBJ2-3; D remains unclear. Germline V gene lookup returns CDR1 MNHEY and CDR2 SVGEGT. Trimming stripped 5 bases from V and 1 base from J, with 7 bases between. The CDR3 consists of 13 residues. CDR3 region: CASSQERTDTQYF. DNA of the CDR3: TGTGCCAGCAGTCAAGAACGCACAGATACGCAGTATTTT.

CDR3 residues: CASSYGRGRSYEQYF. As DNA, the CDR3 is TGTGCCAGCAGTTACGGCAGGGGGCGATCCTACGAGCAGTACTTC. The genes are TRBV6-2 or TRBV6-3 and TRBJ2-7, with 8 bases identical to TRBD1. The germline V gene encodes CDR1 MNHEY and CDR2 SVGEGT. The CDR3 is made up of 15 amino acids. Germline trimming cut 2 bases from V and 1 base from J; bases unmatched to any gene: 4.

This chain uses TRBV7-9 with TRBJ2-1, with TRBD1 as a possible D gene (5 bases). CDR1 is SEHNR, CDR2 FQNEAQ, per germline (reference sequence). The CDR3 covers 13 residues. Trimming cost V 4 bases and J 8 bases, with 12 bases left between them. The CDR3 nucleotides read TGTGCCAGCAGCTGGCAGGGTTGGGATGAGCAGTTCTTC. It encodes CASSWQGWDEQFF.

The chain couples TRBV18 to TRBJ2-7; the match to TRBD2 covers 12 bases. The germline CDR1 and CDR2 sequences are KGHSH and LQKENI. With 3 bases clipped from V and 2 bases from J, the junction kept 8 bases outside the gene matches. The CDR3 has 17 amino acids. CDR3 region: CASSPPSLAGGPYEQYF. For the CDR3, the DNA is TGTGCCAGCTCACCCCCCTCCCTAGCGGGAGGGCCCTACGAGCAGTACTTC.

V is TRBV10-3 and J is TRBJ2-7, with 11 nucleotides matching TRBD1. This CDR3 is 15 amino acids long. In germline, CDR1 is ENHRY, CDR2 SYGVKD. V lost 4 bases to trimming and J lost 1 base; unmatched junction nucleotides: 3. The CDR3 loop is CAISVGTGGSYEQYF. In nucleotides, the CDR3 is TGTGCCATCAGTGTCGGGACAGGGGGTTCCTACGAGCAGTACTTC.

The V gene is TRBV28, the J gene TRBJ1-2; the match to TRBD1 covers 8 bases. V shed 7 bases, J shed 8 bases, and the junction held 9 bases outside the gene matches. The CDR3 totals 13 residues. Germline lookup yields CDR1 MDHEN and CDR2 SYDVKM. The CDR3 DNA is TGTGCCAGCATCACCCAGGGGGCGCGCGGCTACACCTTC. It codes for CASITQGARGYTF.

A remark on this clonotype: The junction differs from germline at one of its ends, possibly a read error. The gene calls are TRBV5-1 and TRBJ1-2; D unclear. Germline V gives CDR1 SGHRS, CDR2 YFSETQ. This CDR3 contains 12 residues. For the CDR3, the DNA is TGTGCCAGCAGCTTGGATGAGTTTGGCTACACCTTC. Translating it yields CASSLDEFGYTF. The whole variable domain, filled in from reference TRBV5-1 and TRBJ1-2, reads KAGVTQTPRYLIKTRGQQVTLSCSPISGHRSVSWYQQTPGQGLQFLFEYFSETQRNKGNFPGRFSGRQFSNSRSEMNVSTLELGDSALYLCASSLDEFGYTFGSGTRLTVV.

DNA of the CDR3: TGTGCCAGCAGCGTAGCCCCCCTAGCGGGAGCCAATGAGCAGTTCTTC. It codes for CASSVAPLAGANEQFF. The chain uses TRBV9 and TRBJ2-1; 10 bases agree with TRBD2. Losses at the gene ends were 0 bases for V and 6 bases for J; bases not matched to a gene: 6. The germline CDR1 and CDR2 sequences are SGDLS and YYNGEE. The CDR3 runs to 16 residues.

The gene calls are TRBV7-9 and TRBJ1-6, with a weak D call TRBD1 (5 bases). V was shortened by 0 bases and J by 7 bases, with 10 bases between the two germline ends. The CDR3 consists of 15 residues. Germline CDR1 SEHNR, CDR2 FQNEAQ (reference sequence). CDR3 sequence reads: CASSLAGRQNSPLHF. The CDR3 DNA follows: TGTGCCAGCAGCTTAGCGGGACGCCAAAATTCACCCCTCCACTTT.

The chain couples TRBV28 to TRBJ2-3, with 7 bases identical to TRBD1. The germline gives CDR1 MDHEN, CDR2 SYDVKM. The CDR3 has 14 residues. The trim removed 7 bases at V and 1 base at J, leaving 5 bases unmatched. The CDR3 DNA reads TGTGCCAGCACCCTCCAGGGGGGCACAGATACGCAGTATTTT. It codes for CASTLQGGTDTQYF.

The J gene is TRBJ2-5, the V gene TRBV6-4; 7 nucleotides line up with TRBD2. The junction had 8 bases not matched to a gene; V was cut back by 3 bases and J by 4 bases. The CDR3 is 15 amino acids. The V gene's germline CDR1 is MRHNA and CDR2 SNTAGT. The CDR3 is CASSESSGGRETQYF. The CDR3 bases are TGTGCCAGCAGTGAAAGCTCGGGAGGACGAGAGACCCAGTACTTC.

This chain connects TRBV29-1 to TRBJ2-3, with 14 bases identical to TRBD2. Germline trimming cut 5 bases from V and 3 bases from J; bases unmatched to any gene: 4. CDR3 size: 15 residues. Germline V CDR1 and CDR2: SQVTM, ANQGSEA. CDR3 sequence: CSVHGLAGGTDTQYF. CDR3 in DNA: TGCAGCGTTCACGGACTAGCGGGAGGAACAGATACGCAGTATTTT.

V is TRBV12-3 or TRBV12-4 and J is TRBJ2-7; TRBD1 is a possible D gene (5 bases). The V and J ends lost 3 bases and 2 bases respectively, with 14 bases between them. The CDR3 is made up of 15 amino acids. The DNA of the CDR3 is TGTGCCAGCAGTTTTACGGGTCGACAGACCTACGAGCAGTACTTC. It translates to CASSFTGRQTYEQYF.

V and J are TRBV18 and TRBJ2-5; possibly TRBD2 for D (5 bases). V gave up 3 bases and J gave up 2 bases, with 7 bases separating them. The CDR3 contains 13 residues. CDR1 and CDR2 from the germline V gene are KGHSH and LQKENI. CDR3 sequence (DNA): TGTGCCAGCTCACCGGAGGAGCAAGAGACCCAGTACTTC. Protein product: CASSPEEQETQYF.

The chain carries TRBV6-5 and TRBJ2-5, with 10 bases aligning to TRBD1. The CDR3 loop spans 15 amino acids. V lost 6 bases to trimming and J lost 3 bases; unmatched junction nucleotides: 7. CDR1 MNHEY and CDR2 SVGAGI come from the germline V gene. The CDR3 sequence: CASSRLGQGKETQYF. The CDR3 DNA reads as TGTGCCAGCAGCCGCCTGGGACAGGGGAAAGAGACCCAGTACTTC.

The chain recombines TRBV7-2 with TRBJ2-1, with a possible D match to TRBD2 (5 bases). The CDR3 spans 14 residues. V dropped 0 bases and J dropped 7 bases, with 10 bases sitting between them. Germline assignment: CDR1 SGHTA and CDR2 FQGNSA. CDR3 amino acids: CASSLASTRNEQFF. Written as DNA, the CDR3 is TGTGCCAGCAGCTTAGCGTCCACTAGAAATGAGCAGTTCTTC.

The chain recombines TRBV7-2 with TRBJ2-6; D gene uncertain. CDR3 size: 15 residues. Germline V gene sequence: CDR1 SGHTA, CDR2 FQGNSA. Trimming removed 3 bases from V and 0 bases from J, with 6 bases in between. The CDR3 loop reads CASSLSNSGANVLTF. CDR3 nucleotides: TGTGCCAGCAGCTTGAGTAACTCTGGGGCCAACGTCCTGACTTTC.

This chain joins TRBV7-7 and TRBJ2-5, with TRBD2 matching over 10 bases. Germline V gene data show CDR1 as SSHAT and CDR2 as FNYEAQ (reference sequence). J was trimmed by 3 bases and V by 2 bases; bases with no gene match: 3. This CDR3 region has 15 residues. The CDR3 sequence is CASSLNSGGKETQYF. CDR3 in DNA: TGTGCCAGCAGCTTAAATAGCGGGGGGAAAGAGACCCAGTACTTC.

The chain is built from TRBV2 and TRBJ1-5, with TRBD1 identical over 10 bases. J lost 5 bases, V lost 8 bases, and 3 bases had no gene match. This CDR3 is 13 amino acids long. Germline V lookup: CDR1 SNHLY, CDR2 FYNNEI. The CDR3 protein is CASGQGEYQPQHF. The CDR3 DNA reads TGTGCCAGCGGACAGGGGGAATATCAGCCCCAGCATTTT.

The V call is TRBV29-1, the J call TRBJ2-1; D may be TRBD1 (5 bases). V was trimmed by 1 base and J by 1 base, leaving 11 bases between them. This CDR3 is 15 amino acids long. In germline, CDR1 is SQVTM, CDR2 ANQGSEA. The CDR3 loop is CSVEARQRSYNEQFF. For the CDR3, the DNA is TGCAGCGTTGAAGCCCGACAGAGGTCCTACAATGAGCAGTTCTTC.

The chain recombines TRBV6-5 with TRBJ2-3; 9 nucleotides match TRBD1. The CDR3 runs 15 residues. Germline CDR1 reads MNHEY; CDR2 reads SVGAGI. V lost 4 bases to trimming and J lost 4 bases; unmatched junction nucleotides: 6. CDR3 amino acids: CASSFGTGMADTQYF. The CDR3 coding sequence is TGTGCCAGCAGTTTCGGGACAGGGATGGCAGATACGCAGTATTTT.

This clonotype has only a few counts. The CDR3 bases are TGTGCCATCAGCCTGAGCGGGGCCTACGAGCAGTACTTC. Protein: CAISLSGAYEQYF. This sequence joins TRBV10-3 and TRBJ2-7, with 7 positions matching TRBD2. Germline CDR1 and CDR2: ENHRY and SYGVKD. The CDR3 runs 13 residues. Losses at the gene ends were 6 bases for V and 2 bases for J; bases not matched to a gene: 4.